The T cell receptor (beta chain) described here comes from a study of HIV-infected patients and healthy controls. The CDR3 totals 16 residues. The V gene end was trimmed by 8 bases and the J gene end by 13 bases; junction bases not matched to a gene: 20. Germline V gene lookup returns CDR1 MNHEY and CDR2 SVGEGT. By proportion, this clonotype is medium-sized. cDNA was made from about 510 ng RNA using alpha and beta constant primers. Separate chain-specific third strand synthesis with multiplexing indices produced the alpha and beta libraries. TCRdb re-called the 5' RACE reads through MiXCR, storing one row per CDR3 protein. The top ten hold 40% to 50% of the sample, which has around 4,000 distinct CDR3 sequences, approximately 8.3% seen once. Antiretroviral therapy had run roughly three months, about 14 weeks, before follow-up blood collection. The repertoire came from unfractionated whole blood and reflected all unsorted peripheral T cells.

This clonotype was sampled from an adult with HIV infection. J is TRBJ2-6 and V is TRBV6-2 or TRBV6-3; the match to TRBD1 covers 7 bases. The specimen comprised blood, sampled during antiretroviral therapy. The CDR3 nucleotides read TGTGCCAGCGGAGAACTCCCGGGACAGCTCTCCTGGGTCCTGACTTTC. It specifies CASGELPGQLSWVLTF.